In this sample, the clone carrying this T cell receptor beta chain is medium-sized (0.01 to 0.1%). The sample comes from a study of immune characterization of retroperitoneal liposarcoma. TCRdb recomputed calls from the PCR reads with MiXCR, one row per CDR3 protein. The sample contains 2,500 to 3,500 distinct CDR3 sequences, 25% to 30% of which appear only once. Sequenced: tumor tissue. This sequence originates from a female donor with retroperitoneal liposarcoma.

CDR3 bases: TGTGCCAGCAGTTCAGGCGGTAGCGGGAGCGTCTACGAGCAGTTCTTC. This encodes CASSSGGSGSVYEQFF. V is TRBV27 and J is TRBJ2-1; 9 positions agree with TRBD2. V shed 4 bases and J 10 bases; nucleotides not matched to a gene: 14. The CDR3 loop spans 16 amino acids. Germline V lookup: CDR1 MNHEY, CDR2 SMNVEV (reference sequence).